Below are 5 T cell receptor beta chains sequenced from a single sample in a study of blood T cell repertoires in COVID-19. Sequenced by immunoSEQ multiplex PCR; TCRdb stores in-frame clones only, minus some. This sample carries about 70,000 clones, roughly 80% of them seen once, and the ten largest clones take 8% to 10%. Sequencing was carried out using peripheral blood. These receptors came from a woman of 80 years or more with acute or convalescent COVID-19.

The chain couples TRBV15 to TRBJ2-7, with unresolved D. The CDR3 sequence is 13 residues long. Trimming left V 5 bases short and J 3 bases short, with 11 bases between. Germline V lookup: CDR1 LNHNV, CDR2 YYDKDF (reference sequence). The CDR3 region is CATSPSPGYEQYF. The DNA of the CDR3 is TGTGCCACCAGCCCTTCTCCGGGCTACGAGCAGTACTTC. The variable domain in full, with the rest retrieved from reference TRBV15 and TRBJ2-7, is DAMVIQNPRYQVTQFGKPVTLSCSQTLNHNVMYWYQQKSSQAPKLLFHYYDKDFNNEADTPDNFQSRRPNTSFCFLDIRSPGLGDTAMYLCATSPSPGYEQYFGPGTRLTVT.

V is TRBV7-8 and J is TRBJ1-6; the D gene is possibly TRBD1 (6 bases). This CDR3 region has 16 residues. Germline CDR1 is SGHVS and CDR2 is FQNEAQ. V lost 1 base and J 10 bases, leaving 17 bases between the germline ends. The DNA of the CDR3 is TGTGCCAGCAGCTTAGTCGGGAAACAGGGCCACTCACCCCTCCACTTT. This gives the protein CASSLVGKQGHSPLHF.

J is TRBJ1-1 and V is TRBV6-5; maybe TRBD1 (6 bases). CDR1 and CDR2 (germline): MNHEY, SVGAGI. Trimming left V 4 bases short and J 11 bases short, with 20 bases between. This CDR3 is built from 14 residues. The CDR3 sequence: CASSSLRDTVLAFF. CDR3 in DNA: TGTGCCAGCAGTTCACTCCGGGACACCGTGTTGGCTTTCTTT.

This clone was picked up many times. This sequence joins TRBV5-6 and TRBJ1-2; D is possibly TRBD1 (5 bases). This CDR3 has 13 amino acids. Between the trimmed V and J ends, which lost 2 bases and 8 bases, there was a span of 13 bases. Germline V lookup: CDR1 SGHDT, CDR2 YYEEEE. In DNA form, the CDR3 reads TGTGCCAGCAGCTTTCTGACAGCTTCAGGCTACACCTTC. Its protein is CASSFLTASGYTF.

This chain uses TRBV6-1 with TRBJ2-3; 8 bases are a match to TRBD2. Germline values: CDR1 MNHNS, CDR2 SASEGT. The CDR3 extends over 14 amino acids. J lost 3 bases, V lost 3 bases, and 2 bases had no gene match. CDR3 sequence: CASSDKRGTDTQYF. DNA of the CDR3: TGTGCCAGCAGTGACAAGCGGGGGACAGATACGCAGTATTTT.